This entry lists 3 T cell receptor beta chains sequenced from one sample in a study of type 1 and type 2 diabetes patients. Genomic DNA was the PCR template. The TCR beta CDR3 region was amplified using 30 forward and 13 reverse primers. MiXCR, applied by TCRdb to the multiplex PCR reads, yields one record per CDR3 protein. The sample holds fewer than 350,000 distinct CDR3 sequences, 40% to 50% seen once. Sequenced input: peripheral blood mononuclear cells (PBMCs). The receptors shown here come from a man younger than 30 with type 2 diabetes.

This clonotype was observed a handful of times. CDR3 bases: TGCGCCAGCAGCTTGGCGGCAGGGGCTTTCTCCACTGAAGCTTTCTTT. Protein: CASSLAAGAFSTEAFF. This chain links TRBV5-1 with TRBJ1-1; a weak D match, TRBD1 (6 bases). There are 16 residues in the CDR3. Germline assignment: CDR1 SGHRS and CDR2 YFSETQ. Trimming removed 0 bases at V and 4 bases at J, with 16 bases between.

The chain employs TRBV28 and TRBJ2-7; D is tentatively TRBD1 or TRBD2 (6 bases each). The V and J ends lost 6 bases and 2 bases respectively, with 17 bases between them. Per the germline V gene, CDR1 is MDHEN and CDR2 is SYDVKM. The CDR3 contains 15 residues. CDR3 region: CASRGGSGWTYEQYF. The DNA of the CDR3 is TGTGCCAGCAGGGGGGGCTCGGGCTGGACCTACGAGCAGTACTTC.

This clonotype appeared a single time. The J gene is TRBJ2-1, the V gene TRBV15; 7 bases line up with TRBD1. V lost 1 base, J lost 3 bases, and 9 bases stayed unmatched. The CDR3 consists of 17 residues. Looked up from germline, CDR1 is LNHNV and CDR2 is YYDKDF (reference sequence). Here the CDR3 DNA reads TGTGCCACCAGCAGAGGTCCTGGGACAGCCGACTACAATGAGCAGTTCTTC. This translates into CATSRGPGTADYNEQFF.